This T cell receptor (beta chain) came from a study of OX40 agonist ivuxolimab in advanced cancers. Study-wide context: Prior checkpoint blockade (anti-PD-1, anti-PD-L1 or anti-CTLA-4) was permitted; under 50% had it.

Concerning this clone: Its antigen is as yet unknown.

General study findings and limits: Averaged across samples, CD8+ T cells carried more expanded clones than CD4+ did. In the expanded peripheral T cells, antigen specificity was never determined.

Clones were sequenced by immunoSEQ multiplex PCR, and TCRdb holds only the in-frame ones, with some missing. The table shows tens of thousands of clones, with around nine tenths occurring only once. The CDR3 is made up of 13 amino acids. Trimming cost V 0 bases and J 1 base, with 1 base left between them. CDR1 and CDR2 from the germline V gene are MNHEY and SMNVEV (reference sequence). The input for sequencing was CD4+ or CD8+ T cells sorted from blood, taken in a trial of the OX40 agonist ivuxolimab. This chain joins TRBV27 and TRBJ1-5, with D unresolved. The TCR originated in an adult with an advanced solid tumor such as melanoma, head and neck, liver or kidney cancer. The CDR3 sequence: CASSLSSNQPQHF. CDR3 nucleotides: TGTGCCAGCAGTTTATCGAGCAATCAGCCCCAGCATTTT.